These 7 T cell receptor beta chains originate from one sample sequenced in a study of cytomegalovirus exposure and HLA in healthy donors. PCR employed 60 Vbeta and 13 Jbeta primers. TCRdb's copy holds only in-frame clones and misses some; the assay was immunoSEQ multiplex PCR. Of approximately 140,000 clones listed, over 65% are singletons. The source material was PBMCs. The receptors were gathered from a male donor in good health and CMV-seronegative.

This chain connects TRBV5-4 to TRBJ2-3; weak D call: TRBD2 (5 bases). The CDR3 spans 16 residues. V was trimmed by 1 base and J by 1 base, leaving 13 bases between them. Germline values: CDR1 SGHNT, CDR2 YYREEE (reference sequence). This chain's CDR3 is CASSLYGNSGTDTQYF. In DNA form, the CDR3 reads TGTGCCAGCAGCTTGTACGGGAACTCTGGCACAGATACGCAGTATTTT.

V usage is TRBV9 and J usage is TRBJ2-3; D might be TRBD2 (5 bases). Germline V gene data show CDR1 as SGDLS and CDR2 as YYNGEE. This CDR3 is built from 15 residues. V shed 4 bases and J shed 2 bases, with 14 bases lying between them. CDR3 in DNA: TGTGCCAGCAGCCCTCGGACTCACTACACAGATACGCAGTATTTT. It encodes CASSPRTHYTDTQYF.

The genes are TRBV27 and TRBJ1-5, with 7 bases fitting TRBD1. Germline V CDR1 and CDR2: MNHEY, SMNVEV (reference sequence). This CDR3 region has 12 residues. The trim removed 5 bases at V and 6 bases at J, leaving 1 base unmatched. The CDR3 DNA is TGTGCCAGCAGTAACAGGGGTCAGCCCCAGCATTTT. Residues: CASSNRGQPQHF.

This clone appeared a few times. This sequence joins TRBV29-1 and TRBJ2-1; D ambiguous. The V and J ends lost 4 bases and 0 bases respectively, with 10 bases between them. The CDR3 is made up of 14 amino acids. Germline V gene data show CDR1 as SQVTM and CDR2 as ANQGSEA. Written as DNA, the CDR3 is TGCAGCGTTGTTGGGCGTCTCTCCTACAATGAGCAGTTCTTC. Its protein is CSVVGRLSYNEQFF.

This clone was seen only a few times. The gene calls are TRBV4-3 and TRBJ2-7; D is uncertain. CDR1 is LGHNA and CDR2 is YSLEER in the germline V gene. The CDR3 contains 18 residues. Trimming removed 0 bases from V and 2 bases from J, with 20 bases in between. Here the CDR3 reads CASSQDGPSFGLTYEQYF. The CDR3 region has the DNA TGCGCCAGCAGCCAAGATGGTCCCTCCTTCGGGTTAACCTACGAGCAGTACTTC.

The chain recombines TRBV2 with TRBJ1-4; D gene uncertain. The CDR3 sequence is 14 residues long. The V gene's germline CDR1 is SNHLY and CDR2 FYNNEI. Trimming left V 8 bases short and J 6 bases short, with 16 bases between. The CDR3 sequence: CASAGGIGDEKLFF. CDR3 bases: TGTGCCAGCGCCGGAGGAATCGGGGATGAAAAACTGTTTTTT.

The J gene is TRBJ2-7, the V gene TRBV27; TRBD2 aligns across 9 bases. In germline, CDR1 is MNHEY, CDR2 SMNVEV (reference sequence). The J segment lost 5 bases and the V segment lost 5 bases, leaving 10 bases of the junction unmatched. This CDR3 is 15 amino acids long. The CDR3 DNA reads as TGTGCCAGCAGTCCCCCTGGACTAGCGTATAACGAGCAGTACTTC. This gives the protein CASSPPGLAYNEQYF.